The count of the clone carrying this TCR beta chain is one. This sample stems from a study of blood T cell repertoires in COVID-19. At the level of the study: The origin of the acute and convalescent COVID-19 samples was the United States, Italy and Spain.

CDR3 size: 16 residues. Germline CDR1 is SGHAT and CDR2 is FQNNGV. The junction had 10 bases not matched to a gene; V was cut back by 0 bases and J by 5 bases. This table comes from immunoSEQ multiplex PCR, and its TCRdb copy is limited to in-frame clones, with some not included. The sample includes more than 85,000 clones, approximately 88% of them seen just once. The chain links TRBV11-2 to TRBJ2-7; 7 bases are a match to TRBD2. This TCR was sampled from a woman in her seventies with acute or convalescent COVID-19. The sequenced material came from peripheral blood. CDR3 protein: CASSLDGGSSRDEQYF. CDR3 sequence (DNA): TGTGCCAGCAGCTTAGATGGCGGGAGCTCTAGAGACGAGCAGTACTTC. Looking up the rest from reference TRBV11-2 and TRBJ2-7 gives the full variable domain: EAGVAQSPRYKIIEKRQSVAFWCNPISGHATLYWYQQILGQGPKLLIQFQNNGVVDDSQLPKDRFSAERLKGVDSTLKIQPAKLEDSAVYLCASSLDGGSSRDEQYFGPGTRLTVT.